The present entry profiles one T cell receptor beta chain with its context. The CDR3 length is 15 residues. Germline V lookup: CDR1 GTSNPN, CDR2 SVGIG (reference sequence). V lost 3 bases to trimming and J lost 2 bases, with 16 bases between them. This entry belongs to a study of blood T cell repertoires in COVID-19. Study-level information: Acute and convalescent COVID-19 samples came from the United States, Italy and Spain. T cells, B-cell-depleted T cells, or PBMCs supplied cDNA or gDNA.

Authors' methods: Amplification of reference gene primers provided the estimated nucleated cell counts. The method was immunoSEQ multiplex PCR; TCRdb's version includes in-frame clones alone and lacks a portion of them. V and J calls and clone size are those listed in that table; D and trimming were worked out from the DNA. In the table there are approximately 50,000 clones, about 86% of which are singletons. The rearrangement joins TRBV30 to TRBJ1-2, with D maybe TRBD1 (5 bases). The sample was peripheral blood. The receptor was isolated from a human donor in a cohort sampled during active COVID-19. The CDR3 coding sequence is TGTGCCTGGAGCCTGGGGGACTCAAGAAACTATGGCTACACCTTC. It is translated as CAWSLGDSRNYGYTF.